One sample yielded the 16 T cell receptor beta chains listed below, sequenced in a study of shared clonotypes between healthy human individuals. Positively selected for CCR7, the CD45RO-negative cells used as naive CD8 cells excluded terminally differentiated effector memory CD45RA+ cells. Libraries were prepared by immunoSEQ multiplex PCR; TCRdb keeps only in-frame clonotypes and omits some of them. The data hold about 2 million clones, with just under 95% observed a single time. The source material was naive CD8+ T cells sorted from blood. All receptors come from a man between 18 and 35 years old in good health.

For the CDR3, the DNA is TGTGCCAGCAGCTCACGGGAGAAGGGAGGGGAAAAACTGTTTTTT. It is translated as CASSSREKGGEKLFF. The chain uses TRBV9 and TRBJ1-4; D gene uncertain. This CDR3 spans 15 amino acids. Trimming removed 4 bases from V and 8 bases from J, with 18 bases in between. CDR1 is SGDLS and CDR2 is YYNGEE in the germline V gene.

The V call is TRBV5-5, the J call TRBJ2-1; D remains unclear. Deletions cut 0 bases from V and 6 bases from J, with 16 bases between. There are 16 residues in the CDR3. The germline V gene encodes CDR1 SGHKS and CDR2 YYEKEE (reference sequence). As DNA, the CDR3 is TGTGCCAGCAGCTTGGCCCGGACCGGTGGAGCCAATGAGCAGTTCTTC. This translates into CASSLARTGGANEQFF.

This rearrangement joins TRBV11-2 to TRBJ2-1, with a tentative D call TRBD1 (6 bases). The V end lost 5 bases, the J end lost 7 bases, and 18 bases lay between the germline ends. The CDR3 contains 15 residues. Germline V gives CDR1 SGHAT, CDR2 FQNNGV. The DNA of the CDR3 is TGTGCCAGCAGCCTAGGGGGTGTCAGGGGTAATGAGCAGTTCTTC. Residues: CASSLGGVRGNEQFF.

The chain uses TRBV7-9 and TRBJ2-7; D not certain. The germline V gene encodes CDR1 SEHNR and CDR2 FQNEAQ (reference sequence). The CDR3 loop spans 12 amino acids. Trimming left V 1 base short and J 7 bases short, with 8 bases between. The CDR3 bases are TGTGCCAGCAGCTTAGGGCTTCGGGAGCAGTACTTC. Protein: CASSLGLREQYF.

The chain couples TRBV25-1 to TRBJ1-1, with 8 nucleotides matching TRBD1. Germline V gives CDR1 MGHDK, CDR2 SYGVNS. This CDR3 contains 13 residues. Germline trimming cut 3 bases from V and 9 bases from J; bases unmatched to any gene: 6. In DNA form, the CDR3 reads TGTGCCAGCAGTGATTTTGGACAGGGCCAAGCTTTCTTT. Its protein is CASSDFGQGQAFF.

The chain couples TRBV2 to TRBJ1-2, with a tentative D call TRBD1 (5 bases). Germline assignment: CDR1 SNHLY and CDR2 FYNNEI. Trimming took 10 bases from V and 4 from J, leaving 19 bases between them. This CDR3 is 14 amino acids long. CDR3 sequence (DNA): TGTGCCACCCCCGTGGGGGACCCTACCTATGGCTACACCTTC. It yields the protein CATPVGDPTYGYTF.

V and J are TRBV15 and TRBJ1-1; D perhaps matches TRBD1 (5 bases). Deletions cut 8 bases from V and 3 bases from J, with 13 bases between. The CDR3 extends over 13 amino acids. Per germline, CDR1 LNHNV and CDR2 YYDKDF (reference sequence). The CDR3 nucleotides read TGTGCCACCGGGACGGCCAGCTACACTGAAGCTTTCTTT. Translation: CATGTASYTEAFF.

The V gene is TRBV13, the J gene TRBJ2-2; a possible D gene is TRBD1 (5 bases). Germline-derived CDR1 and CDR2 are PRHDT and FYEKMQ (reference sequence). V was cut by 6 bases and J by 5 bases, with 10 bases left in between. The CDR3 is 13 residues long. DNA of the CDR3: TGTGCCAGCAGTCGGACAAGGACCGGGGAGCTGTTTTTT. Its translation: CASSRTRTGELFF.

The CDR3 sequence: CASSQGAGTTDTQYF. CDR3 bases: TGCGCCAGCAGCCAAGGGGCGGGGACCACAGATACGCAGTATTTT. The chain joins TRBV4-1 to TRBJ2-3, with TRBD2 as a possible D gene (6 bases). CDR1 is MGHRA and CDR2 is YSYEKL in the germline V gene. V was trimmed by 1 base and J by 2 bases, leaving 10 bases between them. The CDR3 is made up of 15 amino acids.

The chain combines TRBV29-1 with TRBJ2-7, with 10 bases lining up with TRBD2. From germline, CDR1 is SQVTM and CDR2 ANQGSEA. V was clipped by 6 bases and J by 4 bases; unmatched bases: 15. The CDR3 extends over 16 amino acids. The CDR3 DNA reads TGCAGCGTCGTCCTGATAGCTAGCGGGAGCGATTACGAGCAGTACTTC. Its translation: CSVVLIASGSDYEQYF.

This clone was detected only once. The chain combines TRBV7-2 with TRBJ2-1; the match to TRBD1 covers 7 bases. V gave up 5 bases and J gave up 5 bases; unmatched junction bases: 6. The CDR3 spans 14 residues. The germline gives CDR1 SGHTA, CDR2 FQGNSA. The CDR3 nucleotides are TGTGCCAGCAGCCCAGAAGGACAGGACAATGAGCAGTTCTTC. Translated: CASSPEGQDNEQFF.

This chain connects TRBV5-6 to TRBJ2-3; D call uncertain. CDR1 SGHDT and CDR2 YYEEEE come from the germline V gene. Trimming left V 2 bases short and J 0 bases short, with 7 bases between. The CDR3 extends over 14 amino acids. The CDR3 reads CASSLWPSTDTQYF. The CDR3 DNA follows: TGTGCCAGCAGCTTATGGCCTAGCACAGATACGCAGTATTTT.

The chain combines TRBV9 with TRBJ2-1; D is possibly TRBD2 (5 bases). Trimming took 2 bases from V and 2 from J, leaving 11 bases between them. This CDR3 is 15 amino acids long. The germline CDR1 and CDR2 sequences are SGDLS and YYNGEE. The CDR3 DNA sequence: TGTGCCAGCAGCGTGGAGTCGGGGACCTACAATGAGCAGTTCTTC. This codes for CASSVESGTYNEQFF.

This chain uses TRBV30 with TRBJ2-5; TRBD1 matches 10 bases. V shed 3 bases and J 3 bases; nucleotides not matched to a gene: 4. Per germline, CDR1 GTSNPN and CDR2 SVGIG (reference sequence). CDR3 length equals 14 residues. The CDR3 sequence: CAWSFGTGEETQYF. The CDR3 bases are TGTGCCTGGAGCTTCGGGACAGGGGAAGAGACCCAGTACTTC.

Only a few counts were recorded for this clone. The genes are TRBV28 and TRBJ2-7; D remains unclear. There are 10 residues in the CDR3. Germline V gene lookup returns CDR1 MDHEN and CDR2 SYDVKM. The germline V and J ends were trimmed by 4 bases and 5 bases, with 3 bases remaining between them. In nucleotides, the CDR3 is TGTGCCAGCAGTTCCCACGAGCAGTACTTC. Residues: CASSSHEQYF.

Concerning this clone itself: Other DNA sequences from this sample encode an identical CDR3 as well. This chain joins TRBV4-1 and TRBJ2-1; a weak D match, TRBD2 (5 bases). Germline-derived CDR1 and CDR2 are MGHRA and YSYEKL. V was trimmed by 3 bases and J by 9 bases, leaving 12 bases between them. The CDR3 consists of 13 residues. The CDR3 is CASSQTGGSEQFF. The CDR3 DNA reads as TGCGCCAGCAGCCAGACCGGTGGGAGTGAGCAGTTCTTC.